This TCR beta chain came from a study of T cell repertoires in cytomegalovirus infection. This clonotype was found a few times. Using its own MiXCR run on the reads, TCRdb lists one record per CDR3 protein. Of under 600,000 distinct CDR3 sequences listed, more than 15% are singletons. There are 15 residues in the CDR3. V lost 6 bases and J lost 1, with 16 bases in between. Germline CDR1 is MNHEY and CDR2 is SMNVEV (reference sequence). The J gene is TRBJ2-7, the V gene TRBV27; D perhaps matches TRBD2 (5 bases). This TCR came from a human donor in good health (CMV status not recorded). Some clones in this sample may be carry-over from other donors' samples. The sequenced sample was CD8+ T cells from PBMCs. The CDR3 DNA reads TGTGCCAGCAGCCCGGGGTCAGAGAGTTCCTACGAGCAGTACTTC. It translates to CASSPGSESSYEQYF.